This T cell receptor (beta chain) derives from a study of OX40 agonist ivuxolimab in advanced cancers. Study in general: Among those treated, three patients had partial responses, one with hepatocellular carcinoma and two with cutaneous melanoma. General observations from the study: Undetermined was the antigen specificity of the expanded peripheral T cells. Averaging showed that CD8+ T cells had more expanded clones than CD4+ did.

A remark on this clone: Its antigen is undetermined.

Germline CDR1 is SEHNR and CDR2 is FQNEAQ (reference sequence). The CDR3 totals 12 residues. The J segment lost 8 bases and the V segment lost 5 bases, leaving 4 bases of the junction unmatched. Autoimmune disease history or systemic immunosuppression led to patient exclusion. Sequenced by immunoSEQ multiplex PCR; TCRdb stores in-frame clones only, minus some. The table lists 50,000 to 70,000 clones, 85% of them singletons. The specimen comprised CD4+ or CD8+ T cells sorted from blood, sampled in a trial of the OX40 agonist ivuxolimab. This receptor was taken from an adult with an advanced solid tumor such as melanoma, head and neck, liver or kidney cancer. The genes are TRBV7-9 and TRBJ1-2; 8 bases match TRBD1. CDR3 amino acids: CASSQQGDGYTF. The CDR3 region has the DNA TGTGCCAGCAGCCAACAGGGGGACGGCTACACCTTC.